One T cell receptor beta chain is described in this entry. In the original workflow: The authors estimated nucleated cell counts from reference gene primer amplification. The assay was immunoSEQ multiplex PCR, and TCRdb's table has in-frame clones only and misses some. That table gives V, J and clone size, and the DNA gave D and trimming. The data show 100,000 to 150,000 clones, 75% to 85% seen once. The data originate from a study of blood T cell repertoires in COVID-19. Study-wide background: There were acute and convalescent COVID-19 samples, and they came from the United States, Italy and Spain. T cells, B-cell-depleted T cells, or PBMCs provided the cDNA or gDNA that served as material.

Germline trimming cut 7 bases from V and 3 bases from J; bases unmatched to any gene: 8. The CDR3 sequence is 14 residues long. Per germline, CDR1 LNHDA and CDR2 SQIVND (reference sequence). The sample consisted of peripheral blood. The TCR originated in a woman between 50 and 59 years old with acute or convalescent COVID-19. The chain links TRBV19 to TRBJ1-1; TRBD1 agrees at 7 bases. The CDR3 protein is CASNPPGQHTEAFF. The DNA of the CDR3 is TGTGCCAGTAACCCACCGGGACAGCACACTGAAGCTTTCTTT.